The source of this T cell receptor beta chain is a study of blood T cell repertoires in COVID-19. Study summary: Sample material is recorded as cDNA or gDNA derived from T cells, B-cell-depleted T cells, or PBMCs.

Per the original methods: Reference gene primer amplification yielded estimated nucleated cell counts. Using immunoSEQ multiplex PCR, the repertoire was profiled, and TCRdb retains in-frame clones only, with some absent. The DNA gave D and trimming, while V, J and clone size come from that table. The sample holds about 93,000 clones, 90% seen once. The origin of this receptor is a human donor with active COVID-19. The donor label of this sample is uncertain. The sequenced sample consisted of peripheral blood.

The CDR3 loop is CASSTGYTEAFF. DNA for the CDR3: TGCGCCAGCAGCACAGGGTACACTGAAGCTTTCTTT. This rearrangement joins TRBV5-1 to TRBJ1-1, with a possible D match to TRBD1 (6 bases). Germline loops: CDR1 SGHRS, CDR2 YFSETQ. V lost 4 bases and J lost 3, with 7 bases in between. The CDR3 extends over 12 amino acids.